These 9 T cell receptor beta chains originate from one sample sequenced in a study of blood T cell repertoires in COVID-19. The method was immunoSEQ multiplex PCR; TCRdb's version includes in-frame clones alone and lacks a portion of them. The sample yields about 160,000 clones, 70% to 80% seen once. Sequenced input: peripheral blood. The receptor source for this set is a woman in her fifties or sixties with COVID-19, enrolled during active disease.

This chain connects TRBV5-1 to TRBJ1-2, with 9 bases lining up with TRBD1. The V gene end was trimmed by 1 base and the J gene end by 2 bases; junction bases not matched to a gene: 12. This CDR3 is built from 18 residues. CDR1 is SGHRS, CDR2 YFSETQ, per germline. CDR3 protein: CASSLSGSNRGRNYGYTF. The CDR3 nucleotides read TGCGCCAGCAGCTTGTCGGGGTCAAACAGGGGGCGAAACTATGGCTACACCTTC. Together with reference TRBV5-1 and TRBJ1-2, the CDR3 gives the full variable domain: KAGVTQTPRYLIKTRGQQVTLSCSPISGHRSVSWYQQTPGQGLQFLFEYFSETQRNKGNFPGRFSGRQFSNSRSEMNVSTLELGDSALYLCASSLSGSNRGRNYGYTFGSGTRLTVV.

This clone appeared many times. The chain uses TRBV30 and TRBJ1-2; D not certain. The V gene's germline CDR1 is GTSNPN and CDR2 SVGIG (reference sequence). The CDR3 length is 16 residues. The V end was cut by 3 bases, the J end by 0 bases, with 17 bases between. This CDR3 is CAWSAHLRGSNYGYTF. The CDR3 DNA reads as TGTGCCTGGAGCGCCCACCTCCGGGGTTCTAACTATGGCTACACCTTC.

The J gene is TRBJ2-2, the V gene TRBV3-1 (or the pseudogene TRBV3-2); 8 nucleotides match TRBD2. This CDR3 is built from 16 residues. The V gene's germline CDR1 is LGHDT and CDR2 YNNKEL (reference sequence). Germline trimming cut 2 bases from V and 4 bases from J; bases unmatched to any gene: 6. The CDR3 spells CASSQPGLGITGELFF. DNA of the CDR3: TGTGCCAGCAGCCAACCGGGACTAGGTATCACCGGGGAGCTGTTTTTT.

This clone was counted once. The genes are TRBV4-3 and TRBJ2-3, with unresolved D. The CDR3 covers 17 residues. The germline V gene has CDR1 LGHNA and CDR2 YSLEER. V gave up 0 bases and J gave up 0 bases, with 13 bases separating them. In DNA form, the CDR3 reads TGCGCCAGCAGCCAAGACCTCCCTAGTCGGAGCACAGATACGCAGTATTTT. It is translated as CASSQDLPSRSTDTQYF.

This chain links TRBV21-1 with TRBJ2-2; the D call in the table, TRBD2, was not verified against the DNA. TRBV21-1 is listed as a pseudogene. The CDR3 contains 15 residues. The CDR3 loop is CASSKVLGGRADLFF. In nucleotides, the CDR3 is TGTGCCAGCAGCAAAGTCTTAGGGGGGAGGGCCGACTTGTTTTTT.

V gene TRBV29-1 combines with J gene TRBJ2-6; D is unresolved. The CDR3 consists of 13 residues. CDR1 and CDR2 (germline): SQVTM, ANQGSEA. Between the trimmed V and J ends, which lost 4 bases and 1 base, there was a span of 5 bases. The CDR3 region has the DNA TGCAGCGTTGCCAGGTCTGGGGCCAACGTCCTGACTTTC. Protein product: CSVARSGANVLTF.

The chain joins TRBV11-2 to TRBJ1-1; TRBD1 might be the D (5 bases). Germline loops: CDR1 SGHAT, CDR2 FQNNGV. The CDR3 spans 14 residues. V shed 1 base and J shed 1 base, with 7 bases lying between them. Written as DNA, the CDR3 is TGTGCCAGCAGCTTAGCAGGACAGAACACTGAAGCTTTCTTT. It is translated as CASSLAGQNTEAFF.

CDR3 DNA sequence: TGTGCCAGCGGAGGCGGGCTAGGCTACGAGCAGTACTTC. Translated, it gives CASGGGLGYEQYF. The chain is built from TRBV27 and TRBJ2-7, with D maybe TRBD2 (5 bases). CDR3 length: 13 amino acids. Trimming shortened V by 8 bases and J by 3 bases, and 14 bases separated the two germline ends. Germline loops: CDR1 MNHEY, CDR2 SMNVEV (reference sequence).

This clone has a handful of counts. The rearrangement joins TRBV28 to TRBJ1-6, with no clear D. Deletions cut 8 bases from V and 9 bases from J, with 11 bases between. The V gene's germline CDR1 is MDHEN and CDR2 SYDVKM. The CDR3 runs 12 residues. CDR3 nucleotide sequence: TGTGCCAGCTACAGACAAAGTTCACCCCTCCACTTT. Translating it yields CASYRQSSPLHF. The variable domain in full, with the rest retrieved from reference TRBV28 and TRBJ1-6, is DVKVTQSSRYLVKRTGEKVFLECVQDMDHENMFWYRQDPGLGLRLIYFSYDVKMKEKGDIPEGYSVSREKKERFSLILESASTNQTSMYLCASYRQSSPLHFGNGTRLTVT.